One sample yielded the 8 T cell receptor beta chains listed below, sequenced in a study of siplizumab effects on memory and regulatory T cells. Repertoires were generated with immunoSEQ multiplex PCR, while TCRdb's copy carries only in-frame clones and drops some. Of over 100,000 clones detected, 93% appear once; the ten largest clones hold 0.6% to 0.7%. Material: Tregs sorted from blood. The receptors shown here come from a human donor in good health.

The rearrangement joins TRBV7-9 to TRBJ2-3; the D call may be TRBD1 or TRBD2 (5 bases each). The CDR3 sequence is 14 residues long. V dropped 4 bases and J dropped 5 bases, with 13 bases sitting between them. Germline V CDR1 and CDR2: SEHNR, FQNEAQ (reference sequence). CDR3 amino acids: CASSSTMRGDTQYF. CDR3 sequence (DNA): TGTGCCAGCAGCTCTACGATGAGGGGAGATACGCAGTATTTT.

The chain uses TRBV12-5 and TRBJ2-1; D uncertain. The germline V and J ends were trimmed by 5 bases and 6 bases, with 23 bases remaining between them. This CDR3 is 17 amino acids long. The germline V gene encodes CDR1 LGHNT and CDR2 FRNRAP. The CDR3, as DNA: TGTGCTAGTGGTCCCCGATCTGGACGATCCCCAGGCAATGAGCAGTTCTTC. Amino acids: CASGPRSGRSPGNEQFF.

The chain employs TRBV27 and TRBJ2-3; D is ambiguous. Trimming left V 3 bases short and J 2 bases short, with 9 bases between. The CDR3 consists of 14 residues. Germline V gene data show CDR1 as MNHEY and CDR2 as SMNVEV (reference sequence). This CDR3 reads CASSFSRTTDTQYF. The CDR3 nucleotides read TGTGCCAGCAGTTTTTCGAGGACCACAGATACGCAGTATTTT.

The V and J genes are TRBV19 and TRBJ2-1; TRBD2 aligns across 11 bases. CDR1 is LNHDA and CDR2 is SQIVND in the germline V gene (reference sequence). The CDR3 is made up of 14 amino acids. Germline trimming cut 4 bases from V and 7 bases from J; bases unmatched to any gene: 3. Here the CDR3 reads CASSTTSGRNEQFF. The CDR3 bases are TGTGCCAGTAGTACCACTAGCGGGAGAAATGAGCAGTTCTTC.

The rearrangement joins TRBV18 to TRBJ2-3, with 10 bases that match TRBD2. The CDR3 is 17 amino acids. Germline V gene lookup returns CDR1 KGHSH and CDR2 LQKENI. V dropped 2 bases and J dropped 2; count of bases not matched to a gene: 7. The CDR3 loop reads CASSPIPAGGPTDTQYF. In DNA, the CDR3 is TGTGCCAGCTCACCAATCCCAGCGGGAGGGCCCACAGATACGCAGTATTTT.

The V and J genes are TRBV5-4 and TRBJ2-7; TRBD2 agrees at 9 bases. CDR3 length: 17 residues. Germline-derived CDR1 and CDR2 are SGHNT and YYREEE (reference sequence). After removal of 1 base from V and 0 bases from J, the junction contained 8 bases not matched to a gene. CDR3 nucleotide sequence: TGTGCCAGCAGCTTGACGCTCTTAGCGGGGGTCTCCTACGAGCAGTACTTC. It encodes CASSLTLLAGVSYEQYF.

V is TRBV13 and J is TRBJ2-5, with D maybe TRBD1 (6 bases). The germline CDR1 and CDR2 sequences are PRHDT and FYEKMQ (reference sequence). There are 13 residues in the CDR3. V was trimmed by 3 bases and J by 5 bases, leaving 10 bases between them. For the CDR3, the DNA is TGTGCCAGCAGCTTTCAGGGGATGGAGACCCAGTACTTC. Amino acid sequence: CASSFQGMETQYF.

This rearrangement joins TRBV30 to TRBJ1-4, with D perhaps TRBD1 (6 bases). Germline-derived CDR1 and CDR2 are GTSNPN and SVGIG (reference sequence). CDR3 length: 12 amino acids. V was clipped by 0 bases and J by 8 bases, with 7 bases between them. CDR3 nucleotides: TGTGCCTGGAGTGTACAGGGAGAAAAACTGTTTTTT. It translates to CAWSVQGEKLFF.